The entry that follows covers one T cell receptor beta chain sequence. The antigen is not known. Some clones are missing from TCRdb's copy, which holds only in-frame ones; the method was immunoSEQ multiplex PCR. Altogether over 85,000 clones are present, roughly 85% being singletons, with the ten largest covering 3.2%. These data originate in a study of T cell responses to AZD1222 COVID-19 vaccine. Study outcomes and limitations: Spike was spanned by vaccine-associated CD4 TCRs, with dominance at 160-218 and 743-854. After two AZD1222 doses, spike-specific TCR breadth and depth rose versus day 0.

The CDR3 is 15 residues long. The J segment lost 2 bases and the V segment lost 3 bases, leaving 3 bases of the junction unmatched. The germline V gene has CDR1 LNHDA and CDR2 SQIVND (reference sequence). The specimen comprised peripheral blood, sampled on day 0 of AZD1222 vaccination. V gene TRBV19 combines with J gene TRBJ2-1; TRBD1 matches at 8 bases. The receptor's source is an adult in good health. As DNA, the CDR3 is TGTGCCAGTAGTATCGGACAGGGACCCTACAATGAGCAGTTCTTC. This sequence encodes CASSIGQGPYNEQFF. The variable domain in full, completed from reference TRBV19 and TRBJ2-1, reads DGGITQSPKYLFRKEGQNVTLSCEQNLNHDAMYWYRQDPGQGLRLIYYSQIVNDFQKGDIAEGYSVSREKKESFPLTVTSAQKNPTAFYLCASSIGQGPYNEQFFGPGTRLTVL.